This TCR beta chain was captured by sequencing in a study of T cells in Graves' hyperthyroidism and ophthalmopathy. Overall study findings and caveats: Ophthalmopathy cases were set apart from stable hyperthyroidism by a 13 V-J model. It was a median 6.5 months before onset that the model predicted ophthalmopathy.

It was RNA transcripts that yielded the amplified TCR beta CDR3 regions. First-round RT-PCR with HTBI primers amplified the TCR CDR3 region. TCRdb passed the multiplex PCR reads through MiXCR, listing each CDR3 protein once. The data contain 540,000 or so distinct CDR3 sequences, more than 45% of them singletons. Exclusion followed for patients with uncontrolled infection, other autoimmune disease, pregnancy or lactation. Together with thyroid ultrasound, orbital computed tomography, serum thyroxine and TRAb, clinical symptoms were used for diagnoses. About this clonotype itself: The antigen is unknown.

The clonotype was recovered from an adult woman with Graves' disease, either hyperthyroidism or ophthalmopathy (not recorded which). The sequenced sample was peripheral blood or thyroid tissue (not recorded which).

The CDR3 reads CASRGDSGLPSQPQHF. DNA for the CDR3: TGTGCCAGCAGGGGTGACAGTGGCCTCCCCAGTCAGCCCCAGCATTTT. The chain combines TRBV6-1 with TRBJ1-5; tentative D call: TRBD1 (5 bases). V was trimmed by 6 bases and J by 6 bases, leaving 21 bases between them. The germline gives CDR1 MNHNS, CDR2 SASEGT. The CDR3 is 16 amino acids.